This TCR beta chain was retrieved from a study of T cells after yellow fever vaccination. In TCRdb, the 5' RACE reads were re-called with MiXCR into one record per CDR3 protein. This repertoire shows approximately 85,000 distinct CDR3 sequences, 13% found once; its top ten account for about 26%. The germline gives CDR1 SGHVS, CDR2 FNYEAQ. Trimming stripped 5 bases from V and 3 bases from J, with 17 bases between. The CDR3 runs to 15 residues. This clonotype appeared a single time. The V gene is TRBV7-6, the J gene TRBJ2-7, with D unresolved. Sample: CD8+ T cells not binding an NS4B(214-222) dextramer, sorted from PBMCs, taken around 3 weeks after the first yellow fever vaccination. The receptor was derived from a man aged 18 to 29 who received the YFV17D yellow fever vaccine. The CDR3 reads CASSETLGNVYEQYF. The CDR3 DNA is TGTGCCAGCAGCGAGACGCTAGGGAACGTCTACGAGCAGTACTTC.